Following are 18 T cell receptor beta chains from one sample sequenced in a study of blood T cell repertoires in COVID-19. The table came from immunoSEQ multiplex PCR; TCRdb's copy has only in-frame clones and leaves some out. The table includes some 400,000 clones, roughly 90% detected once. The sample was peripheral blood. These receptors all stem from a young man with active or convalescent COVID-19.

The J gene is TRBJ1-2, the V gene TRBV4-1; D not resolved. CDR1 and CDR2 from the germline V gene are MGHRA and YSYEKL. Between the trimmed V and J ends, which lost 2 bases and 7 bases, there was a span of 11 bases. The CDR3 contains 13 residues. The chain's CDR3 is CASSQIPWAGYTF. The CDR3 DNA reads TGCGCCAGCAGCCAAATACCCTGGGCTGGCTACACCTTC.

This clone was picked up one time. The rearrangement joins TRBV29-1 to TRBJ2-7; 7 bases fit TRBD1. This CDR3 is built from 13 residues. CDR1 is SQVTM and CDR2 is ANQGSEA in the germline V gene. Trimming cost V 3 bases and J 2 bases; bases outside gene matches: 4. CDR3 bases: TGCAGCGTTGAGGCACAGGGGCCCTACGAGCAGTACTTC. Translated, it gives CSVEAQGPYEQYF.

V and J are TRBV7-9 and TRBJ1-6; 8 nucleotides line up with TRBD1. Germline CDR1 and CDR2: SEHNR and FQNEAQ (reference sequence). There are 15 residues in the CDR3. The trim removed 3 bases at V and 5 bases at J, leaving 3 bases unmatched. The chain's CDR3 is CASSFWTGNNSPLHF. The CDR3 nucleotides read TGTGCCAGCAGCTTCTGGACAGGGAATAATTCACCCCTCCACTTT.

The genes are TRBV28 and TRBJ2-7, with 8 bases matching TRBD1. This CDR3 spans 14 amino acids. CDR1 MDHEN and CDR2 SYDVKM come from the germline V gene. After removal of 5 bases from V and 4 bases from J, the junction contained 7 bases not matched to a gene. CDR3 in amino acids: CASSRDRQSYEQYF. CDR3 sequence (DNA): TGTGCCAGCAGTCGGGACAGGCAAAGTTACGAGCAGTACTTC.

The rearrangement uses TRBV7-2 and TRBJ1-5, with no clear D. V was pared by 1 base and J by 2 bases, with 12 bases between. The germline V gene encodes CDR1 SGHTA and CDR2 FQGNSA. The CDR3 sequence is 16 residues long. Here the CDR3 DNA reads TGTGCCAGCAGCTTAGAACAAAGAGGCCGCAATCAGCCCCAGCATTTT. It translates to CASSLEQRGRNQPQHF.

This rearrangement joins TRBV29-1 to TRBJ2-1; the match to TRBD2 covers 10 bases. From germline, CDR1 is SQVTM and CDR2 ANQGSEA. The CDR3 sequence is 14 residues long. Germline trimming cut 7 bases from V and 5 bases from J; bases unmatched to any gene: 8. The CDR3 DNA sequence: TGCAGCGGTGGACTAGCGGCCTTCAACAATGAGCAGTTCTTC. It translates to CSGGLAAFNNEQFF.

This chain connects TRBV20-1 to TRBJ2-5; 8 bases line up with TRBD2. J gave up 2 bases and V 3 bases, and 8 bases lay outside the gene matches. Per the germline V gene, CDR1 is DFQATT and CDR2 is SNEGSKA (reference sequence). The CDR3 has 15 residues. The CDR3 spells CSASPGSGDQETQYF. Written as DNA, the CDR3 is TGCAGTGCTAGTCCGGGTAGCGGGGATCAAGAGACCCAGTACTTC.

V is TRBV27 and J is TRBJ2-5; D may be TRBD1 (5 bases). The V end was cut by 6 bases, the J end by 4 bases, with 12 bases between. CDR1 and CDR2 (germline): MNHEY, SMNVEV (reference sequence). The length of the CDR3 is 13 residues. CDR3 in DNA: TGTGCCAGCAGACGCACAGGAATAGAGACCCAGTACTTC. It yields the protein CASRRTGIETQYF.

The rearrangement links TRBV4-1 to TRBJ2-2; D is perhaps TRBD1 (6 bases). The germline V gene has CDR1 MGHRA and CDR2 YSYEKL. The CDR3 contains 15 residues. Trimming left V 0 bases short and J 2 bases short, with 7 bases between. CDR3 region: CASSQEGTNTGELFF. CDR3 DNA sequence: TGCGCCAGCAGCCAAGAAGGGACAAACACCGGGGAGCTGTTTTTT.

This sequence joins TRBV7-2 and TRBJ2-6; weak D call: TRBD1 (5 bases). In germline, CDR1 is SGHTA, CDR2 FQGNSA. The V end was cut by 4 bases, the J end by 0 bases, with 19 bases between. The CDR3 has 19 residues. The CDR3 spells CASSSGFAGLSSGANVLTF. For the CDR3, the DNA is TGTGCCAGCAGCTCTGGTTTCGCAGGGCTGTCCTCTGGGGCCAACGTCCTGACTTTC.

This clone appeared a single time. The chain uses TRBV5-5 and TRBJ2-3, with 7 bases that match TRBD1. CDR1 SGHKS and CDR2 YYEKEE come from the germline V gene (reference sequence). J gave up 6 bases and V 6 bases, and 13 bases lay outside the gene matches. The CDR3 is 15 residues long. CDR3 sequence: CASTLRQGWPDTQYF. The CDR3 nucleotides are TGTGCCAGCACCCTGCGACAGGGCTGGCCGGATACGCAGTATTTT.

This clone was picked up one time. The chain carries TRBV14 and TRBJ2-3; D ambiguous. Germline-derived CDR1 and CDR2 are SGHDN and FVKESK. The CDR3 consists of 14 residues. With 0 bases removed from V and 2 bases from J, the gap between germline ends came to 6 bases. The CDR3 here is CASSQDVYTDTQYF. DNA for the CDR3: TGTGCCAGCAGCCAAGACGTCTACACAGATACGCAGTATTTT.

This clone was found once. The chain uses TRBV13 and TRBJ2-7; D remains ambiguous. The germline V and J ends were trimmed by 5 bases and 1 base, with 6 bases remaining between them. The CDR3 length is 12 residues. Germline V gene data show CDR1 as PRHDT and CDR2 as FYEKMQ (reference sequence). CDR3: CASSLISYEQYF. The CDR3 DNA sequence: TGTGCCAGCAGCCTAATTTCCTACGAGCAGTACTTC.

This rearrangement joins TRBV28 to TRBJ2-3; 11 nucleotides line up with TRBD2. CDR3 length: 16 residues. After removal of 2 bases from V and 1 base from J, the junction contained 2 bases not matched to a gene. The germline gives CDR1 MDHEN, CDR2 SYDVKM. For the CDR3, the DNA is TGTGCCAGCAGTTTACCGACTAGCGGGGGCACAGATACGCAGTATTTT. Translating it yields CASSLPTSGGTDTQYF. The variable domain in full, with the rest retrieved from reference TRBV28 and TRBJ2-3, is DVKVTQSSRYLVKRTGEKVFLECVQDMDHENMFWYRQDPGLGLRLIYFSYDVKMKEKGDIPEGYSVSREKKERFSLILESASTNQTSMYLCASSLPTSGGTDTQYFGPGTRLTVL.

The chain recombines TRBV6-2 or TRBV6-3 with TRBJ2-1, with 11 bases matching TRBD2. Looked up from germline, CDR1 is MNHEY and CDR2 is SVGEGT. The CDR3 sequence is 15 residues long. Trimming at V came to 1 base and at J to 8 bases, leaving 4 bases not matched to a gene. Written as DNA, the CDR3 is TGTGCCAGCAGTTACTATAGCGGGAGGGATGATGAGCAGTTCTTC. The encoded protein is CASSYYSGRDDEQFF.

The V and J genes are TRBV3-1 (or the pseudogene TRBV3-2) and TRBJ2-1; 8 bases map to TRBD2. Losses at the gene ends were 4 bases for V and 9 bases for J; bases not matched to a gene: 14. The CDR3 spans 16 residues. Per the germline V gene, CDR1 is LGHDT and CDR2 is YNNKEL (reference sequence). The CDR3 protein is CASSLVHPGGPGEQFF. Written as DNA, the CDR3 is TGTGCCAGCAGCCTCGTACACCCGGGGGGGCCTGGTGAGCAGTTCTTC.

The V gene is TRBV6-4, the J gene TRBJ1-1; a possible D gene is TRBD1 (5 bases). Trimming shortened V by 5 bases and J by 4 bases, and 8 bases separated the two germline ends. Germline CDR1 reads MRHNA; CDR2 reads SNTAGT. This CDR3 spans 12 amino acids. In DNA, the CDR3 is TGTGCCAGCAGTCCCGGGGGCACTGAAGCTTTCTTT. Amino acid sequence: CASSPGGTEAFF.

This chain joins TRBV11-2 and TRBJ1-1, with 7 bases lining up with TRBD1. V lost 4 bases to trimming and J lost 4 bases; unmatched junction nucleotides: 6. CDR1 is SGHAT, CDR2 FQNNGV, per germline. There are 14 residues in the CDR3. CDR3 in DNA: TGTGCCAGCAGCTACGGTACAGGGGTCACTGAAGCTTTCTTT. Translated: CASSYGTGVTEAFF.